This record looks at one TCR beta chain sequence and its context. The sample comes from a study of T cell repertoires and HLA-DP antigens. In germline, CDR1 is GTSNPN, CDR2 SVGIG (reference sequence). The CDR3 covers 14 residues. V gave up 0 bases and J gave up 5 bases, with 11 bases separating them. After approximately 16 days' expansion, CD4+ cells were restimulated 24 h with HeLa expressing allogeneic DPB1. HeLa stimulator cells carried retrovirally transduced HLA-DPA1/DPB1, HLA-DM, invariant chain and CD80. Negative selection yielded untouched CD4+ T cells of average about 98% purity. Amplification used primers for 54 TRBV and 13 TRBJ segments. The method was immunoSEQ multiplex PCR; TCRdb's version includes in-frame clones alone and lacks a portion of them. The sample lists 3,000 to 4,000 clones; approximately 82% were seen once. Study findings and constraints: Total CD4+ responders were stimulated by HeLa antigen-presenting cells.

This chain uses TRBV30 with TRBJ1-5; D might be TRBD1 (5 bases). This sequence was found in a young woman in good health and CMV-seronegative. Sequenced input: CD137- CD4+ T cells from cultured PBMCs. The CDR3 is CAWSVHRMHQPQHF. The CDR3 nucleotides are TGTGCCTGGAGTGTACACAGGATGCATCAGCCCCAGCATTTT.